This T cell receptor beta chain came from a study of identical twins. Each cDNA held unique molecular identifiers, and template switching gave it a universal primer site. MiXCR was run by TCRdb on the 5' RACE reads, yielding one entry per CDR3 protein. The table lists hundreds of thousands of distinct CDR3 sequences, 18% of them singletons, with around 13% in the top ten. This CDR3 is built from 12 residues. Germline CDR1 is MDHEN and CDR2 is SYDVKM. V was trimmed by 6 bases and J by 4 bases, leaving 9 bases between them. Separately, the same data were catalogued under a study of T cells expressing NK-cell markers. In that study: With respect to HCMV, seven of the eight sequenced donors were seropositive, and one was seronegative.

This TCR was sampled from a young woman in good health. This chain uses TRBV28 with TRBJ1-2; D unresolved. The sequenced material came from PBMCs. The chain's CDR3 is CASSQRIYGYTF. DNA for the CDR3: TGTGCCAGCAGCCAGCGGATCTATGGCTACACCTTC.